This TCR beta chain stems from a study of cytomegalovirus exposure and HLA in healthy donors. On the study more broadly: From donors who were HLA-typed, an early data release held about 85 million unique TCRs.

Study-level findings and limits: In a later analysis, common viral pathogens appeared linked to several of the most significant clusters. Immune exposure information comprised only CMV serostatus. It was likely that a cluster of highly shared sequence variants was a sequencing artifact.

Details on this clone: Its antigen is unknown.

The PCR ran on 60 Vbeta and 13 Jbeta primers. Some clones are missing from TCRdb's copy, which holds only in-frame ones; the method was immunoSEQ multiplex PCR. This repertoire shows approximately 160,000 clones, around three quarters found once; its top ten account for around 1%. Sample: PBMCs. This clonotype was obtained from a woman in her forties in good health and CMV-seronegative.

Written as DNA, the CDR3 is TGTGCCAGCAGCCTCTTAAGGGGTACTGAAGCTTTCTTT. Translating it yields CASSLLRGTEAFF. The chain uses TRBV14 and TRBJ1-1; possible D gene TRBD1, 5 bases. Germline loops: CDR1 SGHDN, CDR2 FVKESK. The V gene lost 4 bases and the J gene lost 5 bases, with 11 bases spanning the gap. This CDR3 has 13 amino acids.